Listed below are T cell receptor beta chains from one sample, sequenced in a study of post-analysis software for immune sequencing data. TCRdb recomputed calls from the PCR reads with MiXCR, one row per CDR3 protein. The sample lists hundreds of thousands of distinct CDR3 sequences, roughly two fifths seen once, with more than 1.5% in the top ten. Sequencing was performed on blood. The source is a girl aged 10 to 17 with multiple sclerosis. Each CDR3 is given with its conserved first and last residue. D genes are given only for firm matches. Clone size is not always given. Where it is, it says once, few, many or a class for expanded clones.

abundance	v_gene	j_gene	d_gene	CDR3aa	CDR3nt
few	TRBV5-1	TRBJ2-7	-	CASSLVTNSYEQYF	TGCGCCAGCAGCTTAGTTACCAACTCCTACGAGCAGTACTTC
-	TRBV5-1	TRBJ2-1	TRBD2	CASSPLSLAGGSNEQFF	TGCGCCAGCAGCCCTCTATCCCTAGCGGGAGGGTCGAATGAGCAGTTCTTC
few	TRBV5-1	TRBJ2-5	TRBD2	CASSLGTSGGETQYF	TGTGCCAGCAGTTTGGGGACTAGCGGTGGAGAGACCCAGTACTTC
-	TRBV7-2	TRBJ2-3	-	CASSTQGLSGTQYF	TGTGCCAGCAGCACCCAGGGCTTGTCGGGTACGCAGTATTTT
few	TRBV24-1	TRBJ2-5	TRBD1	CATSDLQGVRETQYF	TGTGCCACCAGTGATTTGCAGGGGGTTCGGGAGACCCAGTACTTC
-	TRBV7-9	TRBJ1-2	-	CASSLAQGPTYYGYTF	TGTGCCAGCAGCTTAGCCCAGGGCCCCACCTACTATGGCTACACCTTC
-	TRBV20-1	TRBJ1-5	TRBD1	CSATGTGDQPQHF	TGCAGTGCTACCGGGACAGGGGATCAGCCCCAGCATTTT
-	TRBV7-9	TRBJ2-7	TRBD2	CASSFHRTSGSDEQYF	TGTGCCAGCAGCTTCCACCGGACTAGCGGGAGCGACGAGCAGTACTTC
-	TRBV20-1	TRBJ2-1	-	CSASGRESYNEQFF	TGCAGTGCTAGCGGCAGGGAATCCTACAATGAGCAGTTCTTC
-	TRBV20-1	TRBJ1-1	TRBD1	CSATRQGEATEAFF	TGCAGTGCCACCCGGCAGGGGGAGGCCACTGAAGCTTTCTTT
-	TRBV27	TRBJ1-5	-	CASSGWGLNQPQHF	TGTGCCAGCTCAGGGTGGGGGCTAAATCAGCCCCAGCATTTT
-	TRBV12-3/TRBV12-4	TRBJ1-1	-	CASSLAREGTEAFF	TGTGCCAGCAGCCTAGCCAGGGAGGGCACTGAAGCTTTCTTT
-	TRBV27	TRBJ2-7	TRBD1	CASSSGDRHLSYEQYF	TGTGCCAGCAGTTCAGGGGACAGACACCTTTCCTACGAGCAGTACTTC
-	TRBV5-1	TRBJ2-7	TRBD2	CASSSMPTSEYSYEQYF	TGCGCCAGCAGCTCGATGCCGACTAGCGAGTACTCCTACGAGCAGTACTTC
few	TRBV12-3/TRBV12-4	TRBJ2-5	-	CASSFLSGAKETQYF	TGTGCCAGCAGTTTCCTCTCAGGGGCCAAAGAGACCCAGTACTTC
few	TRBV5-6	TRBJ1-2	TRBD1	CASSSAGTGNNYGYTF	TGTGCCAGCAGCTCGGCCGGGACAGGGAACAACTATGGCTACACCTTC
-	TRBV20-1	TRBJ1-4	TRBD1	CSARGRSGQAGEKLFF	TGCAGTGCTAGAGGTCGGTCGGGACAGGCCGGTGAAAAACTGTTTTTT
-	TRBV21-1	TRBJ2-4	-	CASSKKGLAGGKNIQYF	TGTGCCAGCAGCAAAAAGGGACTAGCGGGAGGGAAAAACATTCAGTACTTC
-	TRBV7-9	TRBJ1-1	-	CASSLGTTEAFF	TGTGCCAGCAGTTTAGGGACAACCGAAGCTTTCTTT
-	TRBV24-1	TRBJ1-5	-	CATSDYERRLRLRQPQHF	TGTGCCACCAGTGATTATGAACGCCGCCTCCGCTTGAGACAGCCCCAGCATTTT
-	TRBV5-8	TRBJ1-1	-	CASSWGGLNTEAFF	TGTGCCAGCAGCTGGGGGGGGTTGAACACTGAAGCTTTCTTT
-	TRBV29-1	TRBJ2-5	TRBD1	CSVTPQGQGGETQYF	TGCAGCGTTACCCCACAGGGACAGGGAGGGGAGACCCAGTACTTC
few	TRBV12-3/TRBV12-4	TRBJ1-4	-	CASSFKVTNEKLFF	TGTGCCAGCAGTTTCAAGGTTACTAATGAAAAACTGTTTTTT
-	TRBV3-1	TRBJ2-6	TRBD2	CASSPKWGTSGSGANVLTF	TGTGCCAGCAGCCCAAAATGGGGGACTAGCGGGTCTGGGGCCAACGTCCTGACTTTC
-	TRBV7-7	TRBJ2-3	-	CASSPSPGPDTQYF	TGTGCTAGCAGCCCGAGTCCGGGTCCAGATACGCAGTATTTT
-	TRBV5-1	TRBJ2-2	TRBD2	CASSLRVAGNAGELFF	TGCGCCAGCAGCTTGAGGGTAGCGGGAAATGCAGGGGAGCTGTTTTTT
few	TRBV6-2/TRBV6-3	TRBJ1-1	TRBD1	CASRPTGSTEAFF	TGTGCCAGCAGACCGACAGGGAGCACTGAAGCTTTCTTT
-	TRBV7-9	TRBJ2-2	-	CASSFLVSGELFF	TGTGCCAGCAGCTTTCTTGTCTCCGGGGAGCTGTTTTTT
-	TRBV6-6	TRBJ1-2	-	CASSYGLGLDYTF	TGTGCCAGCAGTTACGGGTTAGGGCTTGACTACACCTTC
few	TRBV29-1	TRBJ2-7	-	CSVRGRATYEQYF	TGCAGCGTAAGAGGTAGGGCGACCTACGAGCAGTACTTC
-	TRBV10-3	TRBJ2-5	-	CAISPSTRTASPETQYF	TGTGCCATCAGCCCCTCGACCAGGACCGCCTCCCCAGAGACCCAGTACTTC
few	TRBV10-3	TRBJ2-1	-	CATGDNEQFF	TGTGCCACCGGAGACAATGAGCAGTTCTTC
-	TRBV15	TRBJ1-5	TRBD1	CATSRDQGAGNQPQHF	TGTGCCACCAGCAGAGATCAGGGGGCGGGCAATCAGCCCCAGCATTTT
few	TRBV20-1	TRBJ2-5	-	CSVEGGYQETQYF	TGCAGTGTTGAAGGGGGATACCAAGAGACCCAGTACTTC
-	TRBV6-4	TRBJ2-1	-	CASSETFSYNEQFF	TGTGCCAGCAGTGAGACATTCTCCTACAATGAGCAGTTCTTC
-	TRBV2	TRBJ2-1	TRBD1	CASSASGTGGDYEQFF	TGTGCCAGCAGTGCGTCCGGGACAGGGGGCGACTATGAGCAGTTCTTC
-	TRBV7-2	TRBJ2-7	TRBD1	CASSLESAGGWQYF	TGTGCCAGCAGCTTAGAGTCGGCAGGGGGTTGGCAGTACTTC
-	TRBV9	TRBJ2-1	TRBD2	CTSSVAGGQNEQFF	TGTACCAGCAGCGTAGCGGGAGGTCAGAATGAGCAGTTCTTC
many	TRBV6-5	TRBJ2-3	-	CASRRTSTDTQYF	TGTGCCAGTCGCCGTACTAGCACAGATACGCAGTATTTT
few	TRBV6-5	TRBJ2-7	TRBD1	CASSYYRGYEQYF	TGTGCCAGCAGTTACTACAGGGGCTACGAGCAGTACTTC
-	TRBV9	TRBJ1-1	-	CASSAGAEAFF	TGTGCCAGCAGCGCAGGGGCTGAAGCTTTCTTT
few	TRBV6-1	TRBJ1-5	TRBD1	CASSLDRAGNQPQHF	TGTGCCAGCAGTTTAGACAGGGCTGGCAATCAGCCCCAGCATTTT